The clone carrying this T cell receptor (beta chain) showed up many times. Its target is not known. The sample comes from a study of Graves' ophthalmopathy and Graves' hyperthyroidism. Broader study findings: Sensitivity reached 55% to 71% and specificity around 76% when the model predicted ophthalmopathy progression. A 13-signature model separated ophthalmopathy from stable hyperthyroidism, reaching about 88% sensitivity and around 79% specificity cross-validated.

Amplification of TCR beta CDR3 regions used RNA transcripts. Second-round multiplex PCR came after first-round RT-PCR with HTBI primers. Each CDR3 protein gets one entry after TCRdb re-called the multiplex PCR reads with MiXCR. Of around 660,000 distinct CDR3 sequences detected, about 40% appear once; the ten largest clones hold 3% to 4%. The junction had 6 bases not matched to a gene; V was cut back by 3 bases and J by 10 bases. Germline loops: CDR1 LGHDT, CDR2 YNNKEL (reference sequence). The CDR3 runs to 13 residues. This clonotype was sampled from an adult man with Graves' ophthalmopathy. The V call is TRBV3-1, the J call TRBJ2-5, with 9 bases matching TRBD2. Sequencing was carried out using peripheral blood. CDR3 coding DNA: TGTGCCAGCAGCCAGGCGGGAGGGGTAGACCAGTACTTC. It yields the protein CASSQAGGVDQYF.